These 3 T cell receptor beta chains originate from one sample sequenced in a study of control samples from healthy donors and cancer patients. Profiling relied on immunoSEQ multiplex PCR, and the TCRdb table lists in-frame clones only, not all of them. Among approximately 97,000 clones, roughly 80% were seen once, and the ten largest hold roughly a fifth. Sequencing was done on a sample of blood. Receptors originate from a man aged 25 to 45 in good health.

CDR3 residues: CASSAQPRNEQFF. CDR3 DNA: TGTGCCAGCAGCGCACAACCTAGAAATGAGCAGTTCTTC. The genes are TRBV13 and TRBJ2-1, with D unclear. Germline CDR1 reads PRHDT; CDR2 reads FYEKMQ (reference sequence). The CDR3 contains 13 residues. The ends were cut back, 5 bases at V and 7 bases at J, with 12 bases in the middle. Full variable domain (outside the CDR3, taken from reference TRBV13 and TRBJ2-1): AAGVIQSPRHLIKEKRETATLKCYPIPRHDTVYWYQQGPGQDPQFLISFYEKMQSDKGSIPDRFSAQQFSDYHSELNMSSLELGDSALYFCASSAQPRNEQFFGPGTRLTVL.

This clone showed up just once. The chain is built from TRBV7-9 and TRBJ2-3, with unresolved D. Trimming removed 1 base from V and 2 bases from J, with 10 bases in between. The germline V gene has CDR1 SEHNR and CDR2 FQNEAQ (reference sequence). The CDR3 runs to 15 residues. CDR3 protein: CASSLGLLDTDTQYF. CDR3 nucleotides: TGTGCCAGCAGCTTAGGACTTCTGGACACAGATACGCAGTATTTT. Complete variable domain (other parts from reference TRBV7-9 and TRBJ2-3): DTGVSQNPRHKITKRGQNVTFRCDPISEHNRLYWYRQTLGQGPEFLTYFQNEAQLEKSRLLSDRFSAERPKGSFSTLEIQRTEQGDSAMYLCASSLGLLDTDTQYFGPGTRLTVL.

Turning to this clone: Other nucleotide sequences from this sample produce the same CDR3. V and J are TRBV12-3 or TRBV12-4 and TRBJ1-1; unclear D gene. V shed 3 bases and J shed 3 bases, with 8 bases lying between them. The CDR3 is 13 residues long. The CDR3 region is CASSLTRDTEAFF. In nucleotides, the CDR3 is TGTGCCAGCAGTTTGACGCGGGACACTGAAGCTTTCTTT.